These 15 T cell receptor beta chains were all obtained from the same sample, sequenced in a study of regulatory T cells in long-lasting Graves disease. Time point reported: persistent/refractory GD, antithyroid drugs over 5 years with positive TRAb. After RNA was extracted from PBMCs, the TCR library was made from it. To make TCR beta libraries, researchers used iRepertoire HTBI primers and Arm-PCR of CDR3 regions. TCRdb re-called the multiplex PCR reads with MiXCR, one entry per CDR3 protein. The repertoire holds 400,000 to 500,000 distinct CDR3 sequences, about 22% seen once, with around 13% in the top ten. This material consisted of peripheral blood mononuclear cells (PBMCs), taken when the disease was refractory, from a patient treated with antithyroid drugs. The receptors originated from a female donor with Graves disease.

The chain recombines TRBV30 with TRBJ1-3; D is possibly TRBD1 (5 bases). The CDR3 spans 13 residues. V was pared by 8 bases and J by 0 bases, with 11 bases between. Germline V CDR1 and CDR2: GTSNPN, SVGIG (reference sequence). Here the CDR3 reads CATTGASGNTIYF. In nucleotides, the CDR3 is TGTGCCACTACAGGCGCCTCTGGAAACACCATATATTTT.

There are many counts of this clonotype. The chain recombines TRBV12-3 or TRBV12-4 with TRBJ1-1, with 8 nucleotides matching TRBD1. V shed 6 bases, J shed 1 base, and the junction held 4 bases outside the gene matches. The CDR3 runs to 14 residues. The CDR3 DNA sequence: TGTGCCAGCAGCCCTGGACAGGGGAACACTGAAGCTTTCTTT. Residues: CASSPGQGNTEAFF.

Points on this clonotype: A read error is possible here, since a much larger clone lies one base away. CDR3 sequence: CARSQTDITNYGYTF. The CDR3 region has the DNA TGTGCCCGCAGTCAAACGGACATAACTAACTATGGCTACACCTTC. J is TRBJ1-2 and V is TRBV6-1, with a possible D match to TRBD1 (5 bases). The CDR3 extends over 15 amino acids. Germline loops: CDR1 MNHNS, CDR2 SASEGT.

Only a few counts were recorded for this clonotype. The rearrangement links TRBV28 to TRBJ2-3, with TRBD2 matching 14 bases. Germline V gene lookup returns CDR1 MDHEN and CDR2 SYDVKM. The length of the CDR3 is 19 residues. After removal of 7 bases from V and 8 bases from J, the junction contained 20 bases not matched to a gene. In DNA form, the CDR3 reads TGTGCCAGCACCATAATCCGGGTTACCGGGACTAGCGGGAGAGGTACGCAGTATTTT. It specifies CASTIIRVTGTSGRGTQYF.

This clonotype was detected ten times or more. The chain is built from TRBV28 and TRBJ2-5; D not resolved. The CDR3 extends over 15 amino acids. V gave up 3 bases and J gave up 5 bases, with 16 bases separating them. CDR1 is MDHEN and CDR2 is SYDVKM in the germline V gene. The CDR3 DNA sequence: TGTGCCAGCAGTTTGCTCCTACTAACGGCGGAGACCCAGTACTTC. It is translated as CASSLLLLTAETQYF.

V gene TRBV20-1 combines with J gene TRBJ2-2, with 7 bases lining up with TRBD2. The germline V gene encodes CDR1 DFQATT and CDR2 SNEGSKA (reference sequence). CDR3 size: 13 residues. V shed 2 bases and J 3 bases; nucleotides not matched to a gene: 0. The CDR3, as DNA: TGCAGTGCTAGACGGGAGGACACCGGGGAGCTGTTTTTT. Translating it yields CSARREDTGELFF.

This clonotype was counted only a few times. The chain joins TRBV6-1 to TRBJ2-7, with TRBD1 identical over 8 bases. The V and J ends lost 5 bases and 3 bases, in that order; junction bases with no gene match: 3. Germline lookup yields CDR1 MNHNS and CDR2 SASEGT. The CDR3 runs 13 residues. The CDR3 reads CASSRDRLYEQYF. The CDR3, as DNA: TGTGCCAGCAGTAGGGACAGGCTCTACGAGCAGTACTTC.

This clonotype was counted many times. This chain connects TRBV20-1 to TRBJ1-1; 7 nucleotides agree with TRBD1. V shed 1 base and J 5 bases; nucleotides not matched to a gene: 7. The CDR3 runs 14 residues. Germline lookup yields CDR1 DFQATT and CDR2 SNEGSKA (reference sequence). In DNA, the CDR3 is TGCAGTGCTAGAGCTCCGACAGGGATAACTGAAGCTTTCTTT. This encodes CSARAPTGITEAFF.

With respect to this clonotype: It is likely a read error: a sequence one base away is far more abundant. The chain uses TRBV28 and TRBJ2-5; D gene uncertain. V lost 4 bases to trimming and J lost 5 bases, with 5 bases between them. The germline gives CDR1 MDHEN, CDR2 SYDVKM. The CDR3 is 11 residues long. The CDR3 loop reads CASSYVETQYF. Here the CDR3 DNA reads TGTGCCAGCAGTTACGTGGAGACCCAGTACTTC.

This clonotype was detected ten times or more. The chain combines TRBV7-2 with TRBJ1-1, with a weak D call TRBD1 (5 bases). The germline V gene has CDR1 SGHTA and CDR2 FQGNSA. The V end was cut by 5 bases, the J end by 2 bases, with 15 bases between. The CDR3 length is 15 residues. The CDR3 DNA is TGTGCCAGCAGCCCCGCCCCGACAGTAAACACTGAAGCTTTCTTT. It yields the protein CASSPAPTVNTEAFF.

V is TRBV5-1 and J is TRBJ1-1; a possible D gene is TRBD1 (5 bases). The CDR3 extends over 15 amino acids. CDR1 and CDR2 from the germline V gene are SGHRS and YFSETQ. V shed 8 bases and J shed 3 bases, with 20 bases lying between them. CDR3 loop: CASAMGGGADTEAFF. The CDR3 coding sequence is TGCGCCAGTGCGATGGGGGGTGGGGCGGACACTGAAGCTTTCTTT.

The rearrangement links TRBV10-3 to TRBJ1-1, with D tentatively TRBD1 (6 bases). Trimming took 2 bases from V and 6 from J, leaving 16 bases between them. The length of the CDR3 is 15 residues. Germline assignment: CDR1 ENHRY and CDR2 SYGVKD. The CDR3 spells CAISEPGAKGAEAFF. The CDR3 DNA sequence: TGTGCCATCAGTGAGCCTGGGGCGAAGGGGGCTGAAGCTTTCTTT.

This clonotype was counted ten times or more. V is TRBV28 and J is TRBJ2-5, with 9 bases that match TRBD2. The V gene end was trimmed by 3 bases and the J gene end by 7 bases; junction bases not matched to a gene: 6. This CDR3 is 14 amino acids long. Germline CDR1 and CDR2: MDHEN and SYDVKM. CDR3 residues: CASSFLAGSGTQYF. CDR3 in DNA: TGTGCCAGCAGTTTTCTAGCGGGGTCAGGGACCCAGTACTTC. Full variable domain (missing parts from reference TRBV28 and TRBJ2-5): DVKVTQSSRYLVKRTGEKVFLECVQDMDHENMFWYRQDPGLGLRLIYFSYDVKMKEKGDIPEGYSVSREKKERFSLILESASTNQTSMYLCASSFLAGSGTQYFGPGTRLLVL.

Many counts were recorded for this clonotype. The chain uses TRBV11-2 and TRBJ2-7; 9 bases map to TRBD1. Germline CDR1 reads SGHAT; CDR2 reads FQNNGV. CDR3 length equals 16 residues. The junction had 10 bases not matched to a gene; V was cut back by 5 bases and J by 2 bases. CDR3 in amino acids: CASSLGTGRSTYEQYF. CDR3 in DNA: TGTGCCAGCAGCCTAGGGACAGGGCGATCCACCTACGAGCAGTACTTC.

This clonotype appeared many times. J is TRBJ1-1 and V is TRBV7-3; D remains ambiguous. Trimming removed 3 bases at V and 1 base at J, with 12 bases between. Per the germline V gene, CDR1 is SGHTA and CDR2 is FQGTGA. The CDR3 has 15 residues. The CDR3 DNA follows: TGTGCCAGCAGCTTCGGAGGCGCAGGGAACACTGAAGCTTTCTTT. It is translated as CASSFGGAGNTEAFF.